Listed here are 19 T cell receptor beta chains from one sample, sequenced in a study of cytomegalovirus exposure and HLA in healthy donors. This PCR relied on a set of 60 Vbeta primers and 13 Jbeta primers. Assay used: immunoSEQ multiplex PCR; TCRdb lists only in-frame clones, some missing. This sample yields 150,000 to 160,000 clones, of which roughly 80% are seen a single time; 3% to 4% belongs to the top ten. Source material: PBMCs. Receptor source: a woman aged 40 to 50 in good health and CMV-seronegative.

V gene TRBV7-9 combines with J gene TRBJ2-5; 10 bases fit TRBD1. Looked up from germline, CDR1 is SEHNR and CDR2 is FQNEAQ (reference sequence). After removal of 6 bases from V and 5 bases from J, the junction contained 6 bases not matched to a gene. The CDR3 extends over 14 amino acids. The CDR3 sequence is CASRPTGGQETQYF. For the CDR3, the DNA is TGTGCCAGCAGGCCGACAGGGGGCCAGGAGACCCAGTACTTC.

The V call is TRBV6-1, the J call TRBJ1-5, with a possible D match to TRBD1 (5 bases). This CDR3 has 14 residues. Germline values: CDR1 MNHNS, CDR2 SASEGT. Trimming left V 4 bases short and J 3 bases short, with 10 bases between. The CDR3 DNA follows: TGTGCCAGCAGTGGCCAGGGCTACAATCAGCCCCAGCATTTT. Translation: CASSGQGYNQPQHF.

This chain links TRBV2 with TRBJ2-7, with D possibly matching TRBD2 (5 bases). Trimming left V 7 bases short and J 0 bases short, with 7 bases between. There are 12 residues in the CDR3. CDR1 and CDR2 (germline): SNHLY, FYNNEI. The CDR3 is CASTGDSYEQYF. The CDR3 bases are TGTGCCAGCACCGGGGACTCCTACGAGCAGTACTTC.

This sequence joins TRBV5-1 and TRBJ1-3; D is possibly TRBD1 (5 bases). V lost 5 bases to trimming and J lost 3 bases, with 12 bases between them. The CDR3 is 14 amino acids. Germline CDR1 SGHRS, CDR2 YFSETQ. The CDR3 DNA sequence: TGCGCCAGCAGGGGGCCGGACATTGGAAACACCATATATTTT. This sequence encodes CASRGPDIGNTIYF.

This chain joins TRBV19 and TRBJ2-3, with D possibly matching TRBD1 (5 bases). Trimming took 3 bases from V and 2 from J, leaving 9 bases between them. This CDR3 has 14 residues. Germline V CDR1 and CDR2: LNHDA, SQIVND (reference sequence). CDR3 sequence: CASSIGASTDTQYF. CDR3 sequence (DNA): TGTGCCAGTAGTATTGGGGCCTCCACAGATACGCAGTATTTT.

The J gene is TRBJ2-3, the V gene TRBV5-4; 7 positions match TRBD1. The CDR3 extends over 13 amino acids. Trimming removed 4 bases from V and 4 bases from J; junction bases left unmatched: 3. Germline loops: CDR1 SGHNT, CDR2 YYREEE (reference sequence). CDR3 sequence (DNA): TGTGCCAGCAGCGTTCAGGGGGCAGATACGCAGTATTTT. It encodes CASSVQGADTQYF.

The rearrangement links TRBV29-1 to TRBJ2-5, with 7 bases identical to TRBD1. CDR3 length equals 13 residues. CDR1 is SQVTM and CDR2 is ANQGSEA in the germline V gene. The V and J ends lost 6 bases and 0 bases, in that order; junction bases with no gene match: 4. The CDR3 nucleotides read TGCAGCGTGGGGACAGCGGACCAAGAGACCCAGTACTTC. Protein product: CSVGTADQETQYF.

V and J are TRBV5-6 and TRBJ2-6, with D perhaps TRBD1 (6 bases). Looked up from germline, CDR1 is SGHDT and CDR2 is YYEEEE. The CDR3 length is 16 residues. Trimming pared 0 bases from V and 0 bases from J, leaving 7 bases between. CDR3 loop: CASSLVRGSGANVLTF. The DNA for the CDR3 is TGTGCCAGCAGCTTGGTCAGGGGCTCTGGGGCCAACGTCCTGACTTTC. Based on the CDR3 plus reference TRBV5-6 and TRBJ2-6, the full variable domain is DAGVTQSPTHLIKTRGQQVTLRCSPKSGHDTVSWYQQALGQGPQFIFQYYEEEERQRGNFPDRFSGHQFPNYSSELNVNALLLGDSALYLCASSLVRGSGANVLTFGAGSRLTVL.

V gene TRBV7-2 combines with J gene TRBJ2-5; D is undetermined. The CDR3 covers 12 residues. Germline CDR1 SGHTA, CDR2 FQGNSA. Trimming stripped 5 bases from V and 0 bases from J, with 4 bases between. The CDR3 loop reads CASSPYQETQYF. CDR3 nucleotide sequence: TGTGCCAGCAGCCCCTACCAAGAGACCCAGTACTTC.

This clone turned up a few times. The CDR3 region is CASSGRSDTGELFF. Written as DNA, the CDR3 is TGCGCCAGCAGTGGGAGATCGGACACCGGGGAGCTGTTTTTT. V is TRBV5-1 and J is TRBJ2-2; the D gene is possibly TRBD2 (5 bases). Germline CDR1 is SGHRS and CDR2 is YFSETQ. The CDR3 loop spans 14 amino acids. V lost 5 bases and J 3 bases, leaving 11 bases between the germline ends.

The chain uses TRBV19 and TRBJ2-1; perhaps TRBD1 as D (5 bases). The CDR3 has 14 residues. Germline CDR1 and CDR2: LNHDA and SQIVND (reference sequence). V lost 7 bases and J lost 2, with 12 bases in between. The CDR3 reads CASKMAGTYNEQFF. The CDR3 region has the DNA TGTGCCAGTAAGATGGCAGGGACCTACAATGAGCAGTTCTTC.

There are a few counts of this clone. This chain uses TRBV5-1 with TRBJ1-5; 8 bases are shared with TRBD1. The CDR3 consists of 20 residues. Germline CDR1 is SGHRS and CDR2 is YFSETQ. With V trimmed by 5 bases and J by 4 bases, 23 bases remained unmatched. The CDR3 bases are TGCGCCAGCAGGCCGGGCCCGATTGGAGGACAGGGCTCGCTTAATCAGCCCCAGCATTTT. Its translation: CASRPGPIGGQGSLNQPQHF.

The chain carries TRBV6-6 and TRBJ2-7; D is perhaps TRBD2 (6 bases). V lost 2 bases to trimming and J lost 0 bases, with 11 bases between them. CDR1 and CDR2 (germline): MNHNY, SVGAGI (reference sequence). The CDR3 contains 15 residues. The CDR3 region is CASSYGASASYEQYF. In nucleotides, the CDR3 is TGTGCCAGCAGTTACGGGGCTAGCGCCTCCTACGAGCAGTACTTC.

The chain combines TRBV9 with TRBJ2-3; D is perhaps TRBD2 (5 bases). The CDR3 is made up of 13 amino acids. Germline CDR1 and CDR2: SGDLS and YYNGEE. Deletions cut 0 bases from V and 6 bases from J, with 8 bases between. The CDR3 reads CASSVGGIDTQYF. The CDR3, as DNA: TGTGCCAGCAGCGTAGGAGGGATCGATACGCAGTATTTT.

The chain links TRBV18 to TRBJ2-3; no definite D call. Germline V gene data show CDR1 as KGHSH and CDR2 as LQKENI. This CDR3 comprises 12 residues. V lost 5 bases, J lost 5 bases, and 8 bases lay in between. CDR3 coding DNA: TGTGCCAGCTCAACTTTCTTAGATACGCAGTATTTT. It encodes CASSTFLDTQYF.

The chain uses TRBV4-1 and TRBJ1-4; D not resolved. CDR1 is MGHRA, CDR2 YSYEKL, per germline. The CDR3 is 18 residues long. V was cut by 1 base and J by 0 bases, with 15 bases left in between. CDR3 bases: TGCGCCAGCAGCCAAGGCTCCCTCCGGTTAACAACTAATGAAAAACTGTTTTTT. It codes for CASSQGSLRLTTNEKLFF.

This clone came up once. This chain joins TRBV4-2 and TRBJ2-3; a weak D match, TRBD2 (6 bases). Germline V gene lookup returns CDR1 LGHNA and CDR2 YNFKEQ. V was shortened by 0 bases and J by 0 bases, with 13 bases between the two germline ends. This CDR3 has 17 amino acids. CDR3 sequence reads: CASSQEPAGPSTDTQYF. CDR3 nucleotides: TGTGCCAGCAGCCAAGAACCAGCGGGTCCGAGCACAGATACGCAGTATTTT.

CDR3 sequence reads: CASSLGVRGKQQYF. In DNA form, the CDR3 reads TGTGCCAGCAGCTTAGGCGTCAGGGGGAAGCAGCAGTACTTC. V is TRBV7-2 and J is TRBJ2-7; 7 nucleotides align to TRBD1. CDR1 and CDR2 from the germline V gene are SGHTA and FQGNSA. This CDR3 region has 14 residues. With 1 base clipped from V and 8 bases from J, the junction kept 8 bases outside the gene matches. The complete variable domain, with remaining parts taken from reference TRBV7-2 and TRBJ2-7, reads GAGVSQSPSNKVTEKGKDVELRCDPISGHTALYWYRQSLGQGLEFLIYFQGNSAPDKSGLPSDRFSAERTGGSVSTLTIQRTQQEDSAVYLCASSLGVRGKQQYFGPGTRLTVT.

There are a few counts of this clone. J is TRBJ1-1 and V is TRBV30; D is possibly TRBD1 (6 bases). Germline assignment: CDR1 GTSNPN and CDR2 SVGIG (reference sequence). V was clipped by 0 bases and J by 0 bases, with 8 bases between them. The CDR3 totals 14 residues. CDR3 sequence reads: CAWSVNRVNTEAFF. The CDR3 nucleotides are TGTGCCTGGAGTGTAAACAGGGTGAACACTGAAGCTTTCTTT.